The present T cell receptor beta chain was sequenced within a study of T-cell reconstitution after alpha-beta-depleted transplantation in children. Construction of the TCRbeta library involved unique molecular identifiers. TCRdb redid the calling of the PCR reads with MiXCR, one entry per CDR3 protein. The top ten clones hold roughly 15% of a sample with 500,000 or so distinct CDR3 sequences, about an eighth of them seen once. The receptor comes from a female patient aged 2-9 years who had a stem cell transplant for aplastic anemia, so the T cells may come from the graft donor. The sequencing here drew on PBMCs, mostly from graft donor cells, taken 180 days after TCRalphabeta/CD19-depleted stem cell transplant.

CDR3 residues: CSAREESSYEQYV. In DNA, the CDR3 is TGCAGTGCTAGAGAGGAAAGCTCCTACGAGCAGTACGTC. The chain links TRBV20-1 to TRBJ2-7, with D unresolved. V lost 0 bases and J 0 bases, leaving 6 bases between the germline ends. CDR1 and CDR2 (germline): DFQATT, SNEGSKA (reference sequence). CDR3 length: 13 residues.